This T cell receptor beta chain is from a study of T cell responses to AZD1222 COVID-19 vaccine. Overall study findings and caveats: Only after the peak T cell response were repertoires sampled. The donor group comprised mostly white British people and more females; the analysis possibly underestimated clonal diversity. Spike-specific TCR breadth rose after two AZD1222 doses, and depth rose as well.

V was pared by 4 bases and J by 0 bases, with 10 bases of the junction left unmatched. The CDR3 totals 17 residues. The germline CDR1 and CDR2 sequences are SGHRS and YFSETQ. This clone was seen a single time. Its antigen is unidentified. This table comes from immunoSEQ multiplex PCR, and its TCRdb copy is limited to in-frame clones, with some not included. Of about 73,000 clones detected, roughly 89% appear once; the ten largest clones hold over 7.5%. The study pooled second doses at about 4 or about 12 weeks. The origin of this receptor is an adult who received the AZD1222 COVID-19 vaccine. Sequencing used peripheral blood, obtained 28 days after the second AZD1222 dose. The chain combines TRBV5-1 with TRBJ2-1; TRBD2 matches 7 bases. The CDR3 reads CASSAQGLGSSYNEQFF. CDR3 DNA: TGCGCCAGCAGCGCCCAAGGACTAGGATCCTCCTACAATGAGCAGTTCTTC.